These 22 T cell receptor beta chains were all obtained from the same sample, sequenced in a study of cytomegalovirus exposure and HLA in healthy donors. Using immunoSEQ multiplex PCR, the repertoire was profiled, and TCRdb retains in-frame clones only, with some absent. The repertoire consists of tens of thousands of clones, with about 94% occurring once and the leading ten covering 4.4%. The sample was PBMCs. The receptors were gathered from a man between 18 and 35 years old in good health and CMV-seropositive.

This clone was detected only once. The chain carries TRBV11-2 and TRBJ2-1; 7 bases map to TRBD1. The CDR3 length is 15 residues. With 6 bases clipped from V and 2 bases from J, the junction kept 7 bases outside the gene matches. CDR1 and CDR2 (germline): SGHAT, FQNNGV. CDR3 DNA sequence: TGTGCCAGCAGAAATCAGGGGGTAGCCTACAATGAGCAGTTCTTC. As protein: CASRNQGVAYNEQFF.

This chain connects TRBV28 to TRBJ2-1; 8 bases line up with TRBD1. The J segment lost 8 bases and the V segment lost 6 bases, leaving 6 bases of the junction unmatched. Per the germline V gene, CDR1 is MDHEN and CDR2 is SYDVKM. CDR3 length equals 13 residues. The CDR3 sequence: CASREGTGYEQFF. CDR3 nucleotides: TGTGCCAGCAGAGAGGGGACAGGCTATGAGCAGTTCTTC.

This chain uses TRBV7-9 with TRBJ1-1, with TRBD1 matching 9 bases. Trimming cost V 5 bases and J 0 bases; bases outside gene matches: 10. Per germline, CDR1 SEHNR and CDR2 FQNEAQ (reference sequence). The CDR3 is 17 amino acids. CDR3: CASSPDFRQGVNTEAFF. The DNA for the CDR3 is TGTGCCAGCAGCCCCGACTTCAGACAGGGGGTGAACACTGAAGCTTTCTTT.

The gene calls are TRBV7-9 and TRBJ2-2; D is undetermined. The CDR3 is 12 residues long. In germline, CDR1 is SEHNR, CDR2 FQNEAQ (reference sequence). V was trimmed by 4 bases and J by 7 bases, leaving 7 bases between them. The CDR3 nucleotides are TGTGCCAGCAGCTCCACGGGCGGGGAGCTGTTTTTT. Translating gives CASSSTGGELFF.

This clone was seen only once. This chain connects TRBV11-2 to TRBJ2-1; TRBD2 matches at 8 bases. The CDR3 has 17 residues. V was pared by 9 bases and J by 8 bases, with 21 bases of the junction left unmatched. CDR1 and CDR2 from the germline V gene are SGHAT and FQNNGV. The CDR3: CASLPGGRGSPADEQFF. In DNA, the CDR3 is TGTGCCAGTTTGCCGGGGGGGCGCGGGAGTCCCGCGGATGAGCAGTTCTTC.

This clone was observed once. At the DNA level, this CDR3 is encoded by other sequences in the same sample as well. V usage is TRBV5-1 and J usage is TRBJ2-1; 11 bases fit TRBD1. This CDR3 has 15 residues. Per germline, CDR1 SGHRS and CDR2 YFSETQ. V gave up 4 bases and J gave up 4 bases; unmatched junction bases: 4. CDR3 sequence (DNA): TGCGCCAGCAGCCCCGGGGACAGGGGGTACAATGAGCAGTTCTTC. Its translation: CASSPGDRGYNEQFF. The variable domain in full, completed from reference TRBV5-1 and TRBJ2-1, reads KAGVTQTPRYLIKTRGQQVTLSCSPISGHRSVSWYQQTPGQGLQFLFEYFSETQRNKGNFPGRFSGRQFSNSRSEMNVSTLELGDSALYLCASSPGDRGYNEQFFGPGTRLTVL.

CDR3 DNA: TGTGCCAGCAGCCCCCAAGGACAGGGAGGGCAGTACTTC. Translating gives CASSPQGQGGQYF. This chain connects TRBV6-5 to TRBJ2-7; 8 bases are a match to TRBD1. The CDR3 covers 13 residues. Trimming took 6 bases from V and 9 from J; bases not matched to a gene: 10. Per germline, CDR1 MNHEY and CDR2 SVGAGI.

This clone was seen just once. This chain connects TRBV28 to TRBJ2-7; TRBD1 matches 7 bases. Germline trimming cut 10 bases from V and 3 bases from J; bases unmatched to any gene: 12. CDR1 is MDHEN, CDR2 SYDVKM, per germline. CDR3 length: 14 amino acids. The CDR3 here is CATLTGTALYEQYF. The CDR3 DNA reads TGTGCCACCCTAACCGGGACAGCACTCTACGAGCAGTACTTC.

The chain carries TRBV11-2 and TRBJ1-4, with D tentatively TRBD1 (6 bases). The CDR3 contains 16 residues. The V end was cut by 5 bases, the J end by 8 bases, with 21 bases between. Germline V gene sequence: CDR1 SGHAT, CDR2 FQNNGV. The CDR3 loop is CASSPRPRFRGEKLFF. The CDR3 DNA follows: TGTGCCAGCAGCCCCCGACCCCGATTTAGGGGGGAAAAACTGTTTTTT. Full variable domain (outside the CDR3, taken from reference TRBV11-2 and TRBJ1-4): EAGVAQSPRYKIIEKRQSVAFWCNPISGHATLYWYQQILGQGPKLLIQFQNNGVVDDSQLPKDRFSAERLKGVDSTLKIQPAKLEDSAVYLCASSPRPRFRGEKLFFGSGTQLSVL.

The V call is TRBV30, the J call TRBJ2-3; D not resolved. The CDR3 contains 17 residues. Deletions cut 2 bases from V and 2 bases from J, with 20 bases between. Per the germline V gene, CDR1 is GTSNPN and CDR2 is SVGIG (reference sequence). DNA for the CDR3: TGTGCCTGGAGTCCCTCCTCAAACTATCCTTACACAGATACGCAGTATTTT. It is translated as CAWSPSSNYPYTDTQYF. Full variable domain (missing parts from reference TRBV30 and TRBJ2-3): SQTIHQWPATLVQPVGSPLSLECTVEGTSNPNLYWYRQAAGRGLQLLFYSVGIGQISSEVPQNLSASRPQDRQFILSSKKLLLSDSGFYLCAWSPSSNYPYTDTQYFGPGTRLTVL.

The CDR3 sequence: CASSYRDRANYGYTF. The CDR3 nucleotides are TGTGCCAGCAGTTACAGGGACAGAGCTAACTATGGCTACACCTTC. The rearrangement links TRBV6-5 to TRBJ1-2; 7 nucleotides align to TRBD1. The V and J ends lost 2 bases and 0 bases, in that order; junction bases with no gene match: 3. This CDR3 is 15 amino acids long. Germline lookup yields CDR1 MNHEY and CDR2 SVGAGI.

This rearrangement joins TRBV4-1 to TRBJ2-1, with 8 bases matching TRBD2. The germline V gene has CDR1 MGHRA and CDR2 YSYEKL. The length of the CDR3 is 16 residues. Trimming at V came to 4 bases and at J to 3 bases, leaving 8 bases not matched to a gene. DNA of the CDR3: TGCGCCAGCAGCCCCGGGGTACTAGCGGTCTACAATGAGCAGTTCTTC. This gives the protein CASSPGVLAVYNEQFF.

The rearrangement links TRBV28 to TRBJ1-4, with a possible D match to TRBD1 (6 bases). This CDR3 has 17 amino acids. Germline V CDR1 and CDR2: MDHEN, SYDVKM. Trimming left V 6 bases short and J 0 bases short, with 17 bases between. The CDR3 protein is CASSPSGEGPTNEKLFF. CDR3 bases: TGTGCCAGCAGCCCCTCAGGGGAAGGGCCAACTAATGAAAAACTGTTTTTT.

The CDR3 region is CASSTTAIQETQYF. The CDR3 DNA is TGTGCCAGTAGTACAACAGCAATCCAAGAGACCCAGTACTTC. The chain links TRBV19 to TRBJ2-5, with D unclear. Germline V gene data show CDR1 as LNHDA and CDR2 as SQIVND (reference sequence). Between the trimmed V and J ends, which lost 4 bases and 1 base, there was a span of 10 bases. The CDR3 contains 14 residues.

The V call is TRBV6-1, the J call TRBJ2-3, with 7 bases lining up with TRBD2. The CDR3 sequence is 15 residues long. The ends lost 7 bases at V and 4 bases at J; junction bases unmatched: 11. Germline CDR1 reads MNHNS; CDR2 reads SASEGT. The CDR3 spells CASTTSRGGADTQYF. The CDR3 coding sequence is TGTGCCAGCACCACTAGTCGTGGGGGGGCAGATACGCAGTATTTT.

The rearrangement uses TRBV9 and TRBJ2-3; D not certain. V shed 3 bases and J shed 1 base, with 6 bases lying between them. The germline V gene has CDR1 SGDLS and CDR2 YYNGEE. The CDR3 covers 13 residues. CDR3 nucleotides: TGTGCCAGCAGCGAGCAGGGCACAGATACGCAGTATTTT. Translation gives CASSEQGTDTQYF.

The sample holds one count of this clone. The chain combines TRBV6-5 with TRBJ1-1; a weak D match, TRBD1 (6 bases). The V end lost 6 bases, the J end lost 5 bases, and 16 bases lay between the germline ends. The CDR3 extends over 14 amino acids. Germline V lookup: CDR1 MNHEY, CDR2 SVGAGI. The CDR3 DNA reads as TGTGCCAGCAGAATCGCAGGGGAGCAGACTGAAGCTTTCTTT. Protein sequence: CASRIAGEQTEAFF.

The rearrangement links TRBV6-5 to TRBJ2-3; D remains unclear. V was trimmed by 2 bases and J by 10 bases, leaving 7 bases between them. The CDR3 is made up of 11 amino acids. Germline V gives CDR1 MNHEY, CDR2 SVGAGI. This CDR3 reads CASSYGRAQYF. CDR3 DNA: TGTGCCAGCAGTTACGGTCGGGCGCAGTATTTT.

V gene TRBV4-3 combines with J gene TRBJ2-2; 9 bases line up with TRBD2. J was trimmed by 1 base and V by 4 bases; bases with no gene match: 7. CDR3 size: 17 residues. Per the germline V gene, CDR1 is LGHNA and CDR2 is YSLEER. CDR3 sequence (DNA): TGCGCCAGCAGCCGTGCTGGCGGGAGGGGGAACACCGGGGAGCTGTTTTTT. Translating gives CASSRAGGRGNTGELFF.

This chain connects TRBV2 to TRBJ2-7; a weak D match, TRBD2 (6 bases). The CDR3 is 14 amino acids. With 4 bases removed from V and 5 bases from J, the gap between germline ends came to 15 bases. In germline, CDR1 is SNHLY, CDR2 FYNNEI. The DNA of the CDR3 is TGTGCCAGCAGTGCCTATGTCCGCGGGAACGAGCAGTACTTC. Its translation: CASSAYVRGNEQYF.

This clone was detected only once. The chain links TRBV7-2 to TRBJ1-4; D is undetermined. CDR1 SGHTA and CDR2 FQGNSA come from the germline V gene. The CDR3 is made up of 14 amino acids. Trimming removed 3 bases at V and 7 bases at J, with 12 bases between. CDR3 protein: CASSLERASEKLFF. The CDR3 DNA reads as TGTGCCAGCAGCTTGGAGAGGGCTAGTGAAAAACTGTTTTTT.

The genes are TRBV6-1 and TRBJ1-6, with TRBD1 identical over 7 bases. J gave up 10 bases and V 3 bases, and 9 bases lay outside the gene matches. The germline V gene encodes CDR1 MNHNS and CDR2 SASEGT. The CDR3 has 15 residues. CDR3 in amino acids: CASSDGQDAISPLHF. Written as DNA, the CDR3 is TGTGCCAGCAGTGACGGACAGGACGCTATATCACCCCTCCACTTT.